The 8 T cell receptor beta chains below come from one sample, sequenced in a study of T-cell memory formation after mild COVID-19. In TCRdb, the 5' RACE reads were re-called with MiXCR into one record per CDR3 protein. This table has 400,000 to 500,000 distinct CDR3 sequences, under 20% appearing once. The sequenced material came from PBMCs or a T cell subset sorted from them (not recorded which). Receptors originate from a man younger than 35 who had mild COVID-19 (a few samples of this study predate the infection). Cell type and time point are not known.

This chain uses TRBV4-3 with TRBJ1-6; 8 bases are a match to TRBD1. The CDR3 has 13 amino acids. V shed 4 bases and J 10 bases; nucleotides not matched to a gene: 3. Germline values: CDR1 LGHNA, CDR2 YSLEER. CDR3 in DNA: TGCGCCAGCAGCCCAGGGGGCTTGTCACCCCTCCACTTT. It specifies CASSPGGLSPLHF.

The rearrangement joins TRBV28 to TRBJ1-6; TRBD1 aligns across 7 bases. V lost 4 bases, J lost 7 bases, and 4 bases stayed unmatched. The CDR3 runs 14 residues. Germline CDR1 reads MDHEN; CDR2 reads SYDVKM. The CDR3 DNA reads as TGTGCCAGCAGTTCGACAGGGCAAAATTCACCCCTCCACTTT. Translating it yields CASSSTGQNSPLHF.

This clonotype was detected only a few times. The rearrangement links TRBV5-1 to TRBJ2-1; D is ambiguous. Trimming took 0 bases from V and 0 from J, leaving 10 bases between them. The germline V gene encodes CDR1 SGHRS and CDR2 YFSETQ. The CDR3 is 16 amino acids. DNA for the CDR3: TGCGCCAGCAGCTTGGACGGCCAGAGCTCCTACAATGAGCAGTTCTTC. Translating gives CASSLDGQSSYNEQFF. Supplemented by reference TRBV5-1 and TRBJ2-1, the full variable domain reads KAGVTQTPRYLIKTRGQQVTLSCSPISGHRSVSWYQQTPGQGLQFLFEYFSETQRNKGNFPGRFSGRQFSNSRSEMNVSTLELGDSALYLCASSLDGQSSYNEQFFGPGTRLTVL.

DNA for the CDR3: TGTGCCATCTGCCGCCTGGGGTACTACGAGCAGTACGTC. It codes for CAICRLGYYEQYV. The genes are TRBV2 and TRBJ2-7; D remains unclear. The CDR3 sequence is 13 residues long. Germline V CDR1 and CDR2: SNHLY, FYNNEI. The V gene lost 10 bases and the J gene lost 3 bases, with 16 bases spanning the gap.

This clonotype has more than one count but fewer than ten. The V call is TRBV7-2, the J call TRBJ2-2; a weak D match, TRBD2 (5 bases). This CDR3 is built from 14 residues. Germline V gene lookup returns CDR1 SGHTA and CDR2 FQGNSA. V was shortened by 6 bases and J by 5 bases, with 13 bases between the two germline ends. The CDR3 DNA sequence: TGTGCCAGCAGAGTCTGGACGGGGACCGGGGAGCTGTTTTTT. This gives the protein CASRVWTGTGELFF.

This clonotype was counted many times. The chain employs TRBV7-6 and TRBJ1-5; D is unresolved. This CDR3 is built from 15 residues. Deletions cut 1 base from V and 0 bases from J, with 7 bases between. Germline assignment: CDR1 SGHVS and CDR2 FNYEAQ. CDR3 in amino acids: CASSLGGNSNQPQHF. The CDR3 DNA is TGTGCCAGCAGCTTAGGGGGTAATAGCAATCAGCCCCAGCATTTT.

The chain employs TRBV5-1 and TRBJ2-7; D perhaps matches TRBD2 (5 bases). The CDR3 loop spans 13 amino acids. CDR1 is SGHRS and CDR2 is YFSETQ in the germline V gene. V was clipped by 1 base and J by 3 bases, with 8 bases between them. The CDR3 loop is CASSLYSVYEQYF. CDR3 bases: TGCGCCAGCAGCTTGTATAGCGTCTACGAGCAGTACTTC.

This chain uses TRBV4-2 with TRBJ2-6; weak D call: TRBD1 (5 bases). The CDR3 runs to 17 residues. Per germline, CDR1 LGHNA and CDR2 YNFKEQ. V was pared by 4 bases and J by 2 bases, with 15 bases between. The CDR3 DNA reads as TGTGCCAGCAGCCCTCACAGTAGGGGAACTGGGGCCAACGTCCTGACTTTC. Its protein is CASSPHSRGTGANVLTF.